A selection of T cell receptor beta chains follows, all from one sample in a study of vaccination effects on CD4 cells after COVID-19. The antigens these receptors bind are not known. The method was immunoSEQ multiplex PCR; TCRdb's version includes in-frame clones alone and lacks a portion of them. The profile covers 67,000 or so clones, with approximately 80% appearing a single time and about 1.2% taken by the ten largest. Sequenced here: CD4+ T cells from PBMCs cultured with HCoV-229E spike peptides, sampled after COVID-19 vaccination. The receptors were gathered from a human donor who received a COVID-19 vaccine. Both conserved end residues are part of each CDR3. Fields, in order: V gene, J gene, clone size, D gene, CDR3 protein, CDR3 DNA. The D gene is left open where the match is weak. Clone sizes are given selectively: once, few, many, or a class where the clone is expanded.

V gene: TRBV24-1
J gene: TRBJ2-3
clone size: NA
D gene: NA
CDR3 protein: CATSLTRTSTDTQYF
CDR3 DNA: TGTGCCACCAGCCTGACTAGGACTAGCACAGATACGCAGTATTTT

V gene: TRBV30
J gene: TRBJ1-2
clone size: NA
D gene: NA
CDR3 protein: CAWSVTFAFGYTF
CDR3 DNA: TGTGCCTGGAGTGTAACCTTTGCATTTGGCTACACCTTC

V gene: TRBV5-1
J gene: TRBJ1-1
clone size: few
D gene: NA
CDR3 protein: CASSLTTLGDTEAFF
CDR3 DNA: TGCGCCAGCAGCCTAACAACTTTAGGGGACACTGAAGCTTTCTTT

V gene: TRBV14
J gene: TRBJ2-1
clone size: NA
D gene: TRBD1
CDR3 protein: CASSQSWTGSYNEQFF
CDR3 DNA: TGTGCCAGCAGCCAGAGTTGGACAGGCTCCTACAATGAGCAGTTCTTC

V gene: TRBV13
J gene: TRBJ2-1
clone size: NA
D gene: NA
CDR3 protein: CASSVRMGTKIYNEQFF
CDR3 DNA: TGTGCCAGCAGCGTTAGGATGGGGACGAAAATTTACAATGAGCAGTTCTTC

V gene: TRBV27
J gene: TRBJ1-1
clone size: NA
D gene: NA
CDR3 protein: CASRDQGEEAEAFF
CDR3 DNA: TGTGCCAGCAGGGACCAGGGTGAGGAGGCTGAAGCTTTCTTT

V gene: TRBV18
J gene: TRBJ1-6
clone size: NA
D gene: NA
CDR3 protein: CASSPRQPSHNSPLHF
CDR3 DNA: TGTGCCAGCTCACCTAGGCAGCCGAGCCATAATTCACCCCTCCACTTT

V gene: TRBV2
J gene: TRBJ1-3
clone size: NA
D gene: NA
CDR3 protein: CASSVTGTGNTIYF
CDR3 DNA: TGTGCCAGCAGCGTAACAGGGACCGGAAACACCATATATTTT

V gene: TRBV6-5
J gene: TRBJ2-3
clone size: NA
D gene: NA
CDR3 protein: CASSYGPAKTDTQYF
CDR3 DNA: TGTGCCAGCAGTTACGGGCCGGCTAAGACAGATACGCAGTATTTT

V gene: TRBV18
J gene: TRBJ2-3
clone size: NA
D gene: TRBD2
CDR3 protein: CASESSQRGADTQYF
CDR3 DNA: TGTGCCAGCGAATCCTCTCAGCGGGGGGCAGATACGCAGTATTTT

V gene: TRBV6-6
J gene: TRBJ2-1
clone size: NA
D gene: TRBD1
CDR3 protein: CASSRQGEVEQFF
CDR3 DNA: TGTGCCAGCAGCCGACAGGGGGAGGTTGAGCAGTTCTTC

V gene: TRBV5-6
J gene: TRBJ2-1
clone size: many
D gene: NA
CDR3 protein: CASMGTYNEQFF
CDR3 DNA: TGTGCCAGCATGGGGACCTACAATGAGCAGTTCTTC

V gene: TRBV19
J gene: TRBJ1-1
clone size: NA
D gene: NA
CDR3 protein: CASSGQKNTEAFF
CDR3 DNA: TGTGCCAGTAGTGGCCAAAAGAACACTGAAGCTTTCTTT

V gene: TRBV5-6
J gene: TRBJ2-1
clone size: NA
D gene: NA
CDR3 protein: CASSLARQTSYNEQFF
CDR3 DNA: TGTGCCAGCAGCTTGGCACGCCAAACCTCTTACAATGAGCAGTTCTTC

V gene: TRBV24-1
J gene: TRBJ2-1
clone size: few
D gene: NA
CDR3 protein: CATSDTGGYEQFF
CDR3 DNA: TGTGCCACCAGTGATACCGGGGGCTATGAGCAGTTCTTC

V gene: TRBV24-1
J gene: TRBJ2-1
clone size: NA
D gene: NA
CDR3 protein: CATSDFDGEALNEQFF
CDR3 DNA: TGTGCCACCAGTGATTTCGACGGGGAAGCTCTCAATGAGCAGTTCTTC

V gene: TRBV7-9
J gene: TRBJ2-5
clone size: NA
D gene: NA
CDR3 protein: CASSAAGQETQYF
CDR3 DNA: TGTGCCAGCAGTGCGGCGGGGCAAGAGACCCAGTACTTC

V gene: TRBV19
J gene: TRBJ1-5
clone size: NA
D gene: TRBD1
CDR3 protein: CASSRGQGDQPQHF
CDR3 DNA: TGTGCCAGTAGTCGCGGACAGGGTGATCAGCCCCAGCATTTT

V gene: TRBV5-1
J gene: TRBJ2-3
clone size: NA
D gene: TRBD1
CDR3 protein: CATRLTGGTDTQYF
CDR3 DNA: TGCGCCACCCGACTGACAGGGGGGACAGATACGCAGTATTTT

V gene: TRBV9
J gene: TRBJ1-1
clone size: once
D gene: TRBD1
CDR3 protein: CASSVEGGETEAFF
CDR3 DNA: TGTGCCAGCAGCGTTGAAGGGGGCGAGACTGAAGCTTTCTTT

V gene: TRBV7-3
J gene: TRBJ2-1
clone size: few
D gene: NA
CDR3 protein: CASSKGLQQGYNEQFF
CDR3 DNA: TGTGCCAGCAGCAAGGGACTTCAGCAGGGTTACAATGAGCAGTTCTTC

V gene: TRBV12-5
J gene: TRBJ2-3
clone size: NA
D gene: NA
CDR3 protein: CASGLGRASADTQYF
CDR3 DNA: TGTGCTAGTGGTTTGGGCCGAGCAAGCGCAGATACGCAGTATTTT

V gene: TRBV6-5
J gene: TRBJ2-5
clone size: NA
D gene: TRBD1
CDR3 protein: CASSYLGGRETQYF
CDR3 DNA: TGTGCCAGCAGTTACTTAGGGGGCCGGGAGACCCAGTACTTC

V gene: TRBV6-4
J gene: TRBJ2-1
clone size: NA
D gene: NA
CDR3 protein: CASSQLTTSISNEQFF
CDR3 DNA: TGTGCCAGCAGCCAACTGACAACTAGCATATCGAATGAGCAGTTCTTC

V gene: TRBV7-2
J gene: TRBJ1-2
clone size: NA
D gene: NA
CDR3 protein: CASSFSSHQRANYGYTF
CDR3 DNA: TGTGCCAGCAGCTTTTCATCCCACCAACGGGCCAACTATGGCTACACCTTC

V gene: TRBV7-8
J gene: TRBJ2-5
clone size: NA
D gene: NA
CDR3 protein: CASSLDGLRETQYF
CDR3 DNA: TGTGCCAGCAGCTTAGATGGTTTACGAGAGACCCAGTACTTC

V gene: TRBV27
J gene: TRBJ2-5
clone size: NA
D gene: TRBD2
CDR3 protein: CASSFRLAGPLETQYF
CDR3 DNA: TGTGCCAGCAGTTTTAGACTAGCGGGGCCATTAGAGACCCAGTACTTC

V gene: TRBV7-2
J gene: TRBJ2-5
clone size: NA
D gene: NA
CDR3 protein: CASSDTSAGETQYF
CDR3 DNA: TGTGCCAGCAGCGACACTTCCGCGGGGGAGACCCAGTACTTC

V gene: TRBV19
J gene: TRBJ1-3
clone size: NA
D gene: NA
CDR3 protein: CASTPRGGSNTIYF
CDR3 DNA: TGTGCCAGTACCCCTCGGGGAGGTTCGAACACCATATATTTT

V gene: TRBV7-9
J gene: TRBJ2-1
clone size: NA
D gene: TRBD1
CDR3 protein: CASSSGTGGLNEQFF
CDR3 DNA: TGTGCCAGCAGTAGTGGGACAGGGGGCCTAAATGAGCAGTTCTTC

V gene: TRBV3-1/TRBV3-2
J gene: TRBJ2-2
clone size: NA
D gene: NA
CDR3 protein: CASSPRAAGELFF
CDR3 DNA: TGTGCCAGCAGCCCCCGGGCCGCCGGGGAGCTGTTTTTT